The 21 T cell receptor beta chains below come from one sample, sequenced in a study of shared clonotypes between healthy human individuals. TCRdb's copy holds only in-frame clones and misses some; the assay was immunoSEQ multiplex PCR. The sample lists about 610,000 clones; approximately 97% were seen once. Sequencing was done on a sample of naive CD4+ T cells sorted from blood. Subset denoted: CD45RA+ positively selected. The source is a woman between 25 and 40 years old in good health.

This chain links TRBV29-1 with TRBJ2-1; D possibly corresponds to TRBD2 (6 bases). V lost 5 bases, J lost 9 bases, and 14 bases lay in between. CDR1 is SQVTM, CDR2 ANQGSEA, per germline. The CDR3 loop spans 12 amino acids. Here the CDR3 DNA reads TGCAGCGTTTTGACGTACGGGGGTGAGCAGTTCTTC. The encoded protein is CSVLTYGGEQFF.

CDR3 region: CASSPDNIYGYTF. The CDR3 nucleotides are TGTGCCAGCAGCCCCGACAACATCTATGGCTACACCTTC. The chain recombines TRBV6-5 with TRBJ1-2; D is ambiguous. V lost 6 bases and J lost 4, with 12 bases in between. This CDR3 has 13 residues. Germline V gene sequence: CDR1 MNHEY, CDR2 SVGAGI.

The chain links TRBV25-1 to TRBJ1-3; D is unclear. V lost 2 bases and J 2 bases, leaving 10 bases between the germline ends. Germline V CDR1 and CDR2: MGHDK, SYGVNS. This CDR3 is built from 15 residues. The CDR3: CASSELGRAGNTIYF. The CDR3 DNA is TGTGCCAGCAGTGAACTGGGGAGGGCTGGAAACACCATATATTTT.

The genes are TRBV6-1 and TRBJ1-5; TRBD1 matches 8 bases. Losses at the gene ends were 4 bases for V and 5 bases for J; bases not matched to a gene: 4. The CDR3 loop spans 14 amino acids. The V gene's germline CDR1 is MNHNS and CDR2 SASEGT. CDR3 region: CASSATGGDQPQHF. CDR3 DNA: TGTGCCAGCAGTGCCACAGGGGGGGATCAGCCCCAGCATTTT.

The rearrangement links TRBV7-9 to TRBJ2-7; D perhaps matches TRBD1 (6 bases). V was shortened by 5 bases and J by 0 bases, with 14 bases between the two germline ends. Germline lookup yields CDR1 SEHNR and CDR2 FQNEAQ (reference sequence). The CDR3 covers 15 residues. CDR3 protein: CASSPHQGSSYEQYF. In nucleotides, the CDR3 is TGTGCCAGCAGCCCCCATCAGGGGAGCTCCTACGAGCAGTACTTC.

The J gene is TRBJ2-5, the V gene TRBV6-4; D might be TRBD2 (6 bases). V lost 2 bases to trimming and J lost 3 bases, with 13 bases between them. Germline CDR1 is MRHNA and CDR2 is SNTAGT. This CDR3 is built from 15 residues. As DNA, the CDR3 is TGTGCCAGCAGTGACCCCCGGGGGTTAGAAGAGACCCAGTACTTC. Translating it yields CASSDPRGLEETQYF.

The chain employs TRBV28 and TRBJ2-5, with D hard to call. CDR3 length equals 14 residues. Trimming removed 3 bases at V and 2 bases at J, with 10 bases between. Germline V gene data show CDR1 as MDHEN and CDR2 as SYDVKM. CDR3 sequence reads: CASSFPRVQETQYF. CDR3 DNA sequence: TGTGCCAGCAGTTTTCCCCGGGTACAAGAGACCCAGTACTTC.

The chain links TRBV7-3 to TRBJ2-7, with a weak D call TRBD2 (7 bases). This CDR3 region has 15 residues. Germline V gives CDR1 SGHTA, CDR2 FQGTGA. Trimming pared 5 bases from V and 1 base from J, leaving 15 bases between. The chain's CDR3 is CASSLRGGESYEQYF. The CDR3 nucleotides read TGTGCCAGCAGCCTAAGAGGGGGGGAATCCTACGAGCAGTACTTC.

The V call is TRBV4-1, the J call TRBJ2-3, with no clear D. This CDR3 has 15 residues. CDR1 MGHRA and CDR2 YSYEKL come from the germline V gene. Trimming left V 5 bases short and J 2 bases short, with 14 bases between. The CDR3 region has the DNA TGCGCCAGCAGCTCCCACGGTGTGTCCACAGATACGCAGTATTTT. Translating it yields CASSSHGVSTDTQYF.

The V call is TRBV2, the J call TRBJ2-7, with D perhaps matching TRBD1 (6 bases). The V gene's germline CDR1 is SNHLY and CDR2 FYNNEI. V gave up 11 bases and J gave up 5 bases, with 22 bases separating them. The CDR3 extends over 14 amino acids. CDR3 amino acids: CAARRAGVKNEQYF. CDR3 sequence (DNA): TGTGCCGCGCGGCGGGCAGGGGTCAAGAACGAGCAGTACTTC.

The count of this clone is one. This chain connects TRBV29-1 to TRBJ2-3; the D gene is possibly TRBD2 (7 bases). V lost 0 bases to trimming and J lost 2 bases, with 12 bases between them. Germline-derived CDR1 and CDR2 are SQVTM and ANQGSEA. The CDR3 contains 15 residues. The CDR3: CSVEEIGGATDTQYF. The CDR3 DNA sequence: TGCAGCGTTGAAGAAATTGGGGGGGCCACAGATACGCAGTATTTT.

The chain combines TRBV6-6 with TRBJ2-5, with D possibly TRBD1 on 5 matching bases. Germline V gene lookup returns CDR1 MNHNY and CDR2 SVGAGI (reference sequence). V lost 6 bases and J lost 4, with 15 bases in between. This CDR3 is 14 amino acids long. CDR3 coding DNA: TGTGCCAGCAGCGACAGTCTTTCGGCAGAGACCCAGTACTTC. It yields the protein CASSDSLSAETQYF.

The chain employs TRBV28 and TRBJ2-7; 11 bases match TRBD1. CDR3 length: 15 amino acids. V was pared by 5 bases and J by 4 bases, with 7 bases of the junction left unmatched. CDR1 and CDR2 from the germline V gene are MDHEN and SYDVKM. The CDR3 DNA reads TGTGCCAGCAGTGAAGGACAGGGGGCAAAGTACGAGCAGTACTTC. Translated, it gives CASSEGQGAKYEQYF.

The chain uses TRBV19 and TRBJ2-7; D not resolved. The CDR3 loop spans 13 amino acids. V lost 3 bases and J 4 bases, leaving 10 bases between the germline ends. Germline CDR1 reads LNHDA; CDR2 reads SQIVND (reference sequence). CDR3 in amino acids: CASSIPPGYEQYF. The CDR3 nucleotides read TGTGCCAGTAGTATCCCGCCCGGGTACGAGCAGTACTTC.

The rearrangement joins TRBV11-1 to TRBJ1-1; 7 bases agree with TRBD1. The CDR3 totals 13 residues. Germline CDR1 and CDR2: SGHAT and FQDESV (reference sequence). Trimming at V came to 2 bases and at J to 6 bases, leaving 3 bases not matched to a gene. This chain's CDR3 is CASSLTQGSEAFF. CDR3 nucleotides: TGTGCCAGCAGCTTAACACAGGGGTCTGAAGCTTTCTTT.

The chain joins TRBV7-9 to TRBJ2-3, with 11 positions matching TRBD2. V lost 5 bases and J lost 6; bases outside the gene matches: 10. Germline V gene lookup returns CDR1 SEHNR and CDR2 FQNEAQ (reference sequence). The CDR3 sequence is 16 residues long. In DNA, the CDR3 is TGTGCCAGCAGCATAGGACTAGCGGGTCCCTCGGATACGCAGTATTTT. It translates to CASSIGLAGPSDTQYF.

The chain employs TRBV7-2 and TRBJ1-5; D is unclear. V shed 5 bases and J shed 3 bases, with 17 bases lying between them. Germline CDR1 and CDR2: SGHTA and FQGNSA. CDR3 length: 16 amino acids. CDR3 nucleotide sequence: TGTGCCAGCAGCACCGAGGGCGCGGGAAACAATCAGCCCCAGCATTTT. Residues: CASSTEGAGNNQPQHF.

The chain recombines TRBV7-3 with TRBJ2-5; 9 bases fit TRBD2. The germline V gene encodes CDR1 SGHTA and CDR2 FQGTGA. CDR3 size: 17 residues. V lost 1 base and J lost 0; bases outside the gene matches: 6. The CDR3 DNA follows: TGTGCCAGCAGCTTAAGCAGGACTAGCGTGTACCAAGAGACCCAGTACTTC. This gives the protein CASSLSRTSVYQETQYF.

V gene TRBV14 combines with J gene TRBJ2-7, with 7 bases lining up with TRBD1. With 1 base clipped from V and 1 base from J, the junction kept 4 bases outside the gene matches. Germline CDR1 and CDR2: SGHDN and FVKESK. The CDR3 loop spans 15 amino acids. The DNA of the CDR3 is TGTGCCAGCAGCCAAGTAGGCAGGGGGTCCTACGAGCAGTACTTC. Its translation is CASSQVGRGSYEQYF. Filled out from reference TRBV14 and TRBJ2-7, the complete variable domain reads EAGVTQFPSHSVIEKGQTVTLRCDPISGHDNLYWYRRVMGKEIKFLLHFVKESKQDESGMPNNRFLAERTGGTYSTLKVQPAELEDSGVYFCASSQVGRGSYEQYFGPGTRLTVT.

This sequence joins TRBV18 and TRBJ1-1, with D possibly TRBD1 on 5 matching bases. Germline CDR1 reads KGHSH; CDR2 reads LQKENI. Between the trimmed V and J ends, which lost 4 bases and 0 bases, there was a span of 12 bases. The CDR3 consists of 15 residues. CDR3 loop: CASSRPQAMNTEAFF. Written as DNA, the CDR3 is TGTGCCAGCTCACGCCCACAGGCCATGAACACTGAAGCTTTCTTT.

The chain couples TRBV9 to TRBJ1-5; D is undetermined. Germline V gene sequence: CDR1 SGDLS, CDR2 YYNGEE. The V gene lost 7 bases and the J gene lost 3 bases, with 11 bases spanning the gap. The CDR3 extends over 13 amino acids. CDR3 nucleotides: TGTGCCAGCTCCAGGCCGATCAATCAGCCCCAGCATTTT. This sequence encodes CASSRPINQPQHF.